This T cell receptor beta chain was captured by sequencing in a study of CD8+CD57+ T cells in acquired aplastic anemia. CDR3 and TCR beta VDJ profiling relied on a genomic DNA template. Each CDR3 protein is one row after TCRdb ran MiXCR on the reads. The table shows some 410,000 distinct CDR3 sequences, with 65% to 80% occurring only once. On this clonotype: At one of its ends the junction is not consistent with the germline gene, which may arise from a read error.

CDR1 and CDR2 (germline): SGDLS, YYNGEE. The CDR3 is made up of 12 amino acids. Sequencing was done on a sample of sorted CD4+, CD8+, or CD8+CD57+ T cells (not recorded which) from PBMCs. This receptor was identified in a human donor in good health, serving as a control. The chain is built from TRBV9 and TRBJ2-3; D might be TRBD1 or TRBD2, each matching 5 bases. CDR3 coding DNA: TGTGCCAGCAGCGCGGGACCAGATACGCAGTGTTTT. It specifies CASSAGPDTQCF.